Below are 6 T cell receptor beta chains sequenced from a single sample in a study of cytomegalovirus exposure and HLA in healthy donors. Amplification used 60 Vbeta primers and 13 Jbeta primers. The table came from immunoSEQ multiplex PCR; TCRdb's copy has only in-frame clones and leaves some out. The data contain some 200,000 clones, 81% of them singletons. Sequencing was done on a sample of PBMCs. The receptors were sampled from a man aged 50-59 years in good health and CMV-seronegative.

Here the CDR3 reads CASSEGSGLGYTF. As DNA, the CDR3 is TGTGCCAGCAGTGAAGGTTCAGGGCTAGGCTACACCTTC. The chain employs TRBV2 and TRBJ1-2, with a possible D match to TRBD1 (5 bases). CDR3 length: 13 amino acids. Trimming removed 1 base at V and 8 bases at J, with 11 bases between. From germline, CDR1 is SNHLY and CDR2 FYNNEI.

V and J are TRBV7-9 and TRBJ1-2; possible D gene TRBD1, 5 bases. The CDR3 spans 14 residues. Trimming removed 4 bases from V and 7 bases from J, with 16 bases in between. Germline V gives CDR1 SEHNR, CDR2 FQNEAQ (reference sequence). CDR3: CASSSGEGLFGYTF. Here the CDR3 DNA reads TGTGCCAGCAGCTCGGGGGAGGGGTTATTTGGCTACACCTTC.

This rearrangement joins TRBV29-1 to TRBJ1-4; 7 nucleotides agree with TRBD1. The V gene's germline CDR1 is SQVTM and CDR2 ANQGSEA. V was pared by 4 bases and J by 8 bases, with 10 bases of the junction left unmatched. This CDR3 contains 14 residues. The CDR3 is CSVVGGQEGEKLFF. The CDR3, as DNA: TGCAGCGTTGTCGGAGGACAGGAGGGGGAAAAACTGTTTTTT.

This clone was counted between two and nine times. This chain's CDR3 is CASSLPYPLDEQYF. The CDR3 DNA follows: TGTGCCAGCAGCCTCCCCTACCCCCTGGACGAGCAGTACTTC. This chain joins TRBV7-8 and TRBJ2-7; D ambiguous. In germline, CDR1 is SGHVS, CDR2 FQNEAQ. V was pared by 5 bases and J by 5 bases, with 16 bases between. This CDR3 region has 14 residues.

V and J are TRBV6-5 and TRBJ2-7; D unclear. The germline gives CDR1 MNHEY, CDR2 SVGAGI. The CDR3 has 14 amino acids. Trimming removed 0 bases at V and 7 bases at J, with 13 bases between. Here the CDR3 DNA reads TGTGCCAGCAGTTACTCGTCCCAGGCGCCGGAGCAGTACTTC. Protein sequence: CASSYSSQAPEQYF.

The V call is TRBV5-1, the J call TRBJ1-1; no reliable D call. Trimming shortened V by 4 bases and J by 0 bases, and 10 bases separated the two germline ends. This CDR3 has 14 amino acids. CDR1 SGHRS and CDR2 YFSETQ come from the germline V gene. CDR3 protein: CASSLLSLNTEAFF. The DNA for the CDR3 is TGCGCCAGCAGCCTATTGTCACTGAACACTGAAGCTTTCTTT. Looking up the rest from reference TRBV5-1 and TRBJ1-1 gives the full variable domain: KAGVTQTPRYLIKTRGQQVTLSCSPISGHRSVSWYQQTPGQGLQFLFEYFSETQRNKGNFPGRFSGRQFSNSRSEMNVSTLELGDSALYLCASSLLSLNTEAFFGQGTRLTVV.